This TCR beta chain was captured by sequencing in a study of blood T cell repertoires in COVID-19. About the study: T cells, B-cell-depleted T cells, or PBMCs provided the cDNA or gDNA that served as material.

V was trimmed by 5 bases and J by 2 bases, leaving 12 bases between them. The CDR3 length is 15 residues. Germline V lookup: CDR1 SGHNT, CDR2 YENEEA. Using immunoSEQ multiplex PCR, the repertoire was profiled, and TCRdb retains in-frame clones only, with some absent. This sample has 98,000 or so clones; 70% to 85% occur once, and the top ten carry around 1.7%. The sequenced sample consisted of peripheral blood. This rearrangement joins TRBV11-3 to TRBJ2-2; weak D call: TRBD2 (7 bases). This receptor was obtained from a woman in her 40s with acute or convalescent COVID-19. DNA of the CDR3: TGTGCCAGCAGCCGAAGGGGGGGAAACACCGGGGAGCTGTTTTTT. Amino acid sequence: CASSRRGGNTGELFF.